The 17 T cell receptor beta chains in this list originate from one sample, sequenced in a study of human T cells and chemical hapten exposure. TCRdb ran MiXCR on the RACE reads and lists one entry per CDR3 protein. This table holds more than 90,000 distinct CDR3 sequences, 9.5% to 12% found once. Time point specified: patch test 2, 6 weeks after DPC sensitization. As for treatment: therapeutic diphenylcyclopropenone sensitization with weekly scalp DPC. The sequencing used whole blood, collected in connection with sensitization to the hapten diphenylcyclopropenone (DPC). All receptors come from a woman in her thirties or forties with alopecia areata. Some clones in this sample may be carry-over from other donors' samples.

This clonotype was seen a few times. The V and J genes are TRBV3-1 and TRBJ1-5; no firm D call. Trimming pared 1 base from V and 6 bases from J, leaving 4 bases between. The germline CDR1 and CDR2 sequences are LGHDT and YNNKEL (reference sequence). This CDR3 has 12 amino acids. CDR3 amino acids: CASSQGGQPQHF. The CDR3 DNA reads as TGTGCCAGCAGCCAAGGAGGTCAGCCCCAGCATTTT.

The chain recombines TRBV4-1 with TRBJ2-7; D may be TRBD2 (6 bases). CDR3 length: 15 amino acids. The V end was cut by 4 bases, the J end by 2 bases, with 15 bases between. Looked up from germline, CDR1 is MGHRA and CDR2 is YSYEKL. The CDR3 DNA reads TGCGCCAGCAGCCCGCGACTAGTCCTCACCTACGAGCAGTACTTC. It translates to CASSPRLVLTYEQYF.

This clonotype has ten or more counts. V gene TRBV27 combines with J gene TRBJ2-7; D is perhaps TRBD1 or TRBD2 (5 bases each). This CDR3 region has 15 residues. Trimming left V 4 bases short and J 0 bases short, with 13 bases between. Germline V gene lookup returns CDR1 MNHEY and CDR2 SMNVEV (reference sequence). The CDR3 DNA reads TGTGCCAGCAGTTCCAAGGGACCCCGCTCCTACGAGCAGTACTTC. This encodes CASSSKGPRSYEQYF.

The chain uses TRBV4-1 and TRBJ1-4; no definite D call. The CDR3 length is 15 residues. The germline V gene encodes CDR1 MGHRA and CDR2 YSYEKL. V lost 5 bases, J lost 4 bases, and 14 bases lay in between. The CDR3 is CASSNRQAGNEKLFF. The CDR3 DNA reads TGCGCCAGCAGCAATAGGCAAGCGGGTAATGAAAAACTGTTTTTT.

In its sample, this clonotype was seen many times. The CDR3 region has the DNA TGTGCCAGCAGCCAAGGTGGGCGCACTGAAGCTTTCTTT. It encodes CASSQGGRTEAFF. The chain recombines TRBV3-1 with TRBJ1-1, with D unresolved. The CDR3 is made up of 13 amino acids. V gave up 1 base and J gave up 4 bases, with 7 bases separating them. Germline lookup yields CDR1 LGHDT and CDR2 YNNKEL (reference sequence).

The chain uses TRBV29-1 and TRBJ2-1; D unresolved. From germline, CDR1 is SQVTM and CDR2 ANQGSEA. CDR3 size: 12 residues. The V end was cut by 6 bases, the J end by 5 bases, with 11 bases between. Written as DNA, the CDR3 is TGCAGCGTATCTCCCCGGGACAATGAGCAGTTCTTC. It is translated as CSVSPRDNEQFF.

The chain carries TRBV14 and TRBJ1-2; 7 positions match TRBD1. The CDR3 sequence is 13 residues long. With 3 bases clipped from V and 5 bases from J, the junction kept 3 bases outside the gene matches. Germline CDR1 reads SGHDN; CDR2 reads FVKESK. CDR3 DNA sequence: TGTGCCAGCAGCCAGCTGACAGGGTATGGCTACACCTTC. Translation: CASSQLTGYGYTF.

The J gene is TRBJ1-1, the V gene TRBV27; possible D gene TRBD1, 5 bases. The CDR3 extends over 15 amino acids. CDR1 and CDR2 (germline): MNHEY, SMNVEV (reference sequence). V lost 2 bases and J lost 1, with 11 bases in between. The CDR3 DNA follows: TGTGCCAGCAGTTTAATCCCAGGGCCGAACACTGAAGCTTTCTTT. Protein: CASSLIPGPNTEAFF.

This chain connects TRBV6-6 to TRBJ1-2; D perhaps matches TRBD1 (6 bases). The CDR3 covers 13 residues. Germline CDR1 reads MNHNY; CDR2 reads SVGAGI (reference sequence). V was clipped by 5 bases and J by 2 bases, with 9 bases between them. CDR3 nucleotide sequence: TGTGCCAGCAGTCTTGGACAGAACTATGGCTACACCTTC. Its translation is CASSLGQNYGYTF.

This clonotype was counted only a few times. The chain has TRBV9 and TRBJ1-2; D gene ambiguous. There are 14 residues in the CDR3. With 4 bases removed from V and 0 bases from J, the gap between germline ends came to 10 bases. In germline, CDR1 is SGDLS, CDR2 YYNGEE. CDR3 protein: CASSTGSTNYGYTF. DNA for the CDR3: TGTGCCAGCAGCACGGGGAGCACTAACTATGGCTACACCTTC. Full variable domain (remainder filled in from reference TRBV9 and TRBJ1-2): DSGVTQTPKHLITATGQRVTLRCSPRSGDLSVYWYQQSLDQGLQFLIQYYNGEERAKGNILERFSAQQFPDLHSELNLSSLELGDSALYFCASSTGSTNYGYTFGSGTRLTVV.

This clonotype was detected a few times. The rearrangement joins TRBV7-9 to TRBJ1-5; 9 bases align to TRBD1. The germline V gene has CDR1 SEHNR and CDR2 FQNEAQ (reference sequence). The CDR3 totals 16 residues. V shed 4 bases, J shed 4 bases, and the junction held 8 bases outside the gene matches. The DNA for the CDR3 is TGTGCCAGCAGCTCCGTGGCGACAGGGGGAAATCAGCCCCAGCATTTT. Translating it yields CASSSVATGGNQPQHF.

This clonotype was seen at least ten times. The CDR3 loop reads CASLPGGRQETQYF. CDR3 coding DNA: TGCGCCAGCCTCCCAGGGGGTCGGCAAGAGACCCAGTACTTC. This chain joins TRBV5-1 and TRBJ2-5, with 7 nucleotides matching TRBD1. CDR1 is SGHRS, CDR2 YFSETQ, per germline. CDR3 length: 14 residues. The ends lost 7 bases at V and 2 bases at J; junction bases unmatched: 8.

This clonotype was observed at least ten times. The chain is built from TRBV6-5 and TRBJ1-1, with 10 bases identical to TRBD1. CDR1 and CDR2 from the germline V gene are MNHEY and SVGAGI. The CDR3 contains 16 residues. After removal of 10 bases from V and 0 bases from J, the junction contained 11 bases not matched to a gene. The CDR3 protein is CATRRDRGGLNTEAFF. The CDR3 DNA reads TGTGCCACACGCCGGGACAGGGGTGGCTTGAACACTGAAGCTTTCTTT.

V usage is TRBV7-9 and J usage is TRBJ2-6; D is undetermined. CDR3 size: 14 residues. Per the germline V gene, CDR1 is SEHNR and CDR2 is FQNEAQ (reference sequence). V lost 4 bases and J 5 bases, leaving 9 bases between the germline ends. Written as DNA, the CDR3 is TGTGCCAGCAGCTGGGCCGGATGGGCCAACGTCCTGACTTTC. This encodes CASSWAGWANVLTF.

This chain connects TRBV10-2 to TRBJ2-1; 9 nucleotides match TRBD1. The CDR3 runs to 16 residues. Looked up from germline, CDR1 is WSHSY and CDR2 is SAAADI. V lost 6 bases to trimming and J lost 7 bases; unmatched junction nucleotides: 13. CDR3 sequence: CASRTQGATSKNEQFF. The DNA for the CDR3 is TGCGCCAGCAGGACACAGGGGGCAACATCAAAGAATGAGCAGTTCTTC.

The CDR3 sequence is CASSFGTLGSGANVLTF. CDR3 DNA: TGTGCCAGCAGCTTCGGGACCCTCGGCTCTGGGGCCAACGTCCTGACTTTC. V is TRBV11-2 and J is TRBJ2-6; the D gene could be TRBD1 or TRBD2 (5 bases each). V was trimmed by 3 bases and J by 0 bases, leaving 12 bases between them. Germline-derived CDR1 and CDR2 are SGHAT and FQNNGV. The CDR3 spans 17 residues. The entire variable domain, with the rest obtained from reference TRBV11-2 and TRBJ2-6, is as follows: EAGVAQSPRYKIIEKRQSVAFWCNPISGHATLYWYQQILGQGPKLLIQFQNNGVVDDSQLPKDRFSAERLKGVDSTLKIQPAKLEDSAVYLCASSFGTLGSGANVLTFGAGSRLTVL.

Turning to this clonotype: The junction shows a germline mismatch at one end, possibly a read error. The rearrangement uses TRBV6-5 and TRBJ1-1; D might be TRBD1 (6 bases). The CDR3 length is 16 residues. The germline gives CDR1 MNHEY, CDR2 SVGAGI. The CDR3 bases are TGTGCCATCAGTTACTCTAGTAGGGGGACGAACACTGAAGCTTTCTTT. This codes for CAISYSSRGTNTEAFF.